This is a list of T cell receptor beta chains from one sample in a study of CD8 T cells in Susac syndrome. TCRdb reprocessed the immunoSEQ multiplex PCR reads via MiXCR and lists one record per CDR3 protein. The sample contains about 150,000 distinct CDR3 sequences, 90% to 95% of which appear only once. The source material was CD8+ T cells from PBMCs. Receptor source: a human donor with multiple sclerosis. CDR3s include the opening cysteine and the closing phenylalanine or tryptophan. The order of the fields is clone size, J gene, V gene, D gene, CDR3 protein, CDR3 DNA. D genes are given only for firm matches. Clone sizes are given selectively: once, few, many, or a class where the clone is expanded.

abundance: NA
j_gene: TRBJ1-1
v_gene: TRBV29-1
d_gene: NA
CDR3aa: CSVEKGGTEAFF
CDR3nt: TGCAGCGTTGAAAAAGGCGGCACTGAAGCTTTCTTT

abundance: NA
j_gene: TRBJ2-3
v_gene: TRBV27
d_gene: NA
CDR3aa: CASSPLYREHTDTQYF
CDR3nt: TGTGCCAGCAGTCCCCTCTACAGGGAACACACAGATACGCAGTATTTT

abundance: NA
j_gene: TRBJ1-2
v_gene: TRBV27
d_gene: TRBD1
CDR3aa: CASSFSGTGDGYTF
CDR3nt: TGTGCCAGCAGTTTCTCCGGGACAGGGGATGGCTACACCTTC

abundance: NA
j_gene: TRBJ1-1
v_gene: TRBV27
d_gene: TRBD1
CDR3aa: CASSSLGTGLNTEAFF
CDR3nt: TGTGCCAGCAGTTCACTTGGGACAGGGTTAAACACTGAAGCTTTCTTT

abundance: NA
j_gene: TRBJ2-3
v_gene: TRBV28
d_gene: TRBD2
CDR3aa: CASSSLIIAGGFTDTQYF
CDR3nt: TGTGCCAGCAGTTCACTCATCATAGCGGGGGGGTTCACAGATACGCAGTATTTT

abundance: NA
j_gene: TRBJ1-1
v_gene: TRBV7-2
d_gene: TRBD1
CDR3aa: CASSPVIEGTADF
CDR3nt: TGTGCCAGCAGCCCAGTAATAGAAGGGACAGCCGACTTT

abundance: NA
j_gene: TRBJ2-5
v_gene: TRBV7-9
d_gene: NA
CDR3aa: CASSLSEGLKETQYF
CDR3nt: TGTGCCAGCAGCTTATCGGAGGGGTTAAAAGAGACCCAGTACTTC

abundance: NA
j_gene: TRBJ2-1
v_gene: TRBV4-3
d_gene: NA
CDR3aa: CASSQDGRNEQFF
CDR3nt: TGCGCCAGCAGCCAAGATGGTAGGAATGAGCAGTTCTTC

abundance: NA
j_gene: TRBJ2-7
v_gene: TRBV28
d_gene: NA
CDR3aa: CATLKGSDEQYF
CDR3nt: TGTGCCACCCTTAAGGGATCCGACGAGCAGTACTTC

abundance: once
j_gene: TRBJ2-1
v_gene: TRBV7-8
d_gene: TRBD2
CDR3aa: CASSLGFPGLAGFNNEQFF
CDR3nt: TGTGCCAGCAGCTTAGGATTCCCGGGACTAGCGGGGTTCAACAATGAGCAGTTCTTC

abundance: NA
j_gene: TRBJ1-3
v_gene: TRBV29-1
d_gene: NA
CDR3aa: CSVEGAPGNTIYF
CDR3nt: TGCAGCGTTGAGGGAGCTCCTGGAAACACCATATATTTT

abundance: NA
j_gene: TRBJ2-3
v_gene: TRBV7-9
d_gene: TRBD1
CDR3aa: CASSLRGGRGDTQYF
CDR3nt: TGTGCCAGCAGCTTACGAGGGGGCCGAGGAGATACGCAGTATTTT

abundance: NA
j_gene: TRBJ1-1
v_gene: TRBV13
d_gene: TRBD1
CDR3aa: CASSSGTAEAFF
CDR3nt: TGTGCCAGCAGCTCCGGGACAGCTGAAGCTTTCTTT

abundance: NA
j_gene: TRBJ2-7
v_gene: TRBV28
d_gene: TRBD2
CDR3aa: CASCGQRGPSEQYF
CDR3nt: TGTGCCAGCTGCGGGCAGCGGGGGCCCTCCGAGCAGTACTTC

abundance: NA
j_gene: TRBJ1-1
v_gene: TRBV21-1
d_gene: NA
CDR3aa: CASSERGVMNTEAFF
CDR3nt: TGTGCCAGCAGCGAACGAGGTGTAATGAACACTGAAGCTTTCTTT

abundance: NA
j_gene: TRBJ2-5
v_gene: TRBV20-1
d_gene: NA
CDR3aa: CSARDRLHAGVGKETQYF
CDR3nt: TGCAGTGCTAGAGACCGTCTCCACGCAGGTGTCGGGAAAGAGACCCAGTACTTC

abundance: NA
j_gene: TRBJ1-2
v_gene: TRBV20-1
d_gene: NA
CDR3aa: CSAREADNYGYTF
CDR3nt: TGCAGTGCTAGAGAGGCAGACAACTATGGCTACACCTTC

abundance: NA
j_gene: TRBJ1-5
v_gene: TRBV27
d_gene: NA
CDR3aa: CASSFQWGSDQPQHF
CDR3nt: TGTGCCAGCAGTTTCCAATGGGGAAGCGATCAGCCCCAGCATTTT

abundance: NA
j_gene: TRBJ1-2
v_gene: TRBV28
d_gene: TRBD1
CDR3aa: CASSFRGHATGGDYGYTF
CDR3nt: TGTGCCAGCAGTTTCCGGGGTCACGCGACAGGGGGAGACTATGGCTACACCTTC

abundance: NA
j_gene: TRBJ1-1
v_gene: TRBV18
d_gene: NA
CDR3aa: CASSPGSASPEAFF
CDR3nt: TGTGCCAGCTCACCAGGATCCGCATCCCCTGAAGCTTTCTTT

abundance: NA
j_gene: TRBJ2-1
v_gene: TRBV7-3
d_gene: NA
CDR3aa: CASSASQGNEQFF
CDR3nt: TGTGCCAGCAGCGCATCACAGGGAAATGAGCAGTTCTTC

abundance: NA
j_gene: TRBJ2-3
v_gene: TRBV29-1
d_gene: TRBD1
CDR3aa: CSVEGGADRAGTDTQYF
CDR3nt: TGCAGCGTTGAAGGAGGGGCTGACAGGGCCGGGACAGATACGCAGTATTTT

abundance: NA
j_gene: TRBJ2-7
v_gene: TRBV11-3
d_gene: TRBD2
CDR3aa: CASSPPSSGGPPGYEQYF
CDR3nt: TGTGCCAGCAGCCCGCCGTCTAGCGGGGGGCCGCCGGGCTACGAGCAGTACTTC

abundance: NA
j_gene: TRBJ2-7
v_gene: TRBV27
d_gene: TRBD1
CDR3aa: CASSLRTGVTEQYF
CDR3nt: TGTGCCAGCAGTTTAAGGACAGGGGTCACCGAGCAGTACTTC

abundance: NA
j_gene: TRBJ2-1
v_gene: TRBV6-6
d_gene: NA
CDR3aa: CASSWGINEQFF
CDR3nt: TGTGCCAGCAGTTGGGGAATCAATGAGCAGTTCTTC

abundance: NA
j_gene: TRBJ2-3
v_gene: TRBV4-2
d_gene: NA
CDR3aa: CASSQESGSTDTQYF
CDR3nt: TGTGCCAGCAGCCAAGAGTCGGGGAGCACAGATACGCAGTATTTT

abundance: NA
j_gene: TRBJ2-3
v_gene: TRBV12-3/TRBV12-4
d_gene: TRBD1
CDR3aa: CASSAGQGLRGDTQYF
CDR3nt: TGTGCCAGCAGTGCGGGACAGGGGCTCAGAGGAGATACGCAGTATTTT

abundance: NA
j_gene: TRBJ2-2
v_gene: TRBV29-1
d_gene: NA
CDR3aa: CSVEVRGEGAGELFF
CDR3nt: TGCAGCGTTGAGGTTCGGGGAGAGGGAGCCGGGGAGCTGTTTTTT

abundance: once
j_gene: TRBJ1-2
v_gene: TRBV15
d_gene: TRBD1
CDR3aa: CATSGVTGTNYGYTF
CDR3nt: TGTGCCACCAGCGGAGTGACAGGGACGAACTATGGCTACACCTTC

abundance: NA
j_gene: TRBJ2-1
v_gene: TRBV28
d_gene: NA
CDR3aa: CASSSDMIGAQSFAYNEQFF
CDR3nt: TGTGCCAGCAGTTCCGACATGATCGGGGCCCAATCTTTCGCCTACAATGAGCAGTTCTTC

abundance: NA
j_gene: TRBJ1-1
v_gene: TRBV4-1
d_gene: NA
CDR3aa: CASSLSMEGKAFF
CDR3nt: TGCGCCAGCAGTCTTTCAATGGAGGGTAAGGCTTTCTTT

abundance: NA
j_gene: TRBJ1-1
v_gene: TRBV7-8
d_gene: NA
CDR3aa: CASSPSGRTEAFF
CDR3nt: TGTGCCAGCAGCCCGTCTGGGAGGACTGAAGCTTTCTTT

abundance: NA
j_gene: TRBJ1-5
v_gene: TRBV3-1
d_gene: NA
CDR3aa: CASSQDGGPGQPQHF
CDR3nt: TGTGCCAGCAGCCAAGATGGGGGGCCCGGTCAGCCCCAGCATTTT